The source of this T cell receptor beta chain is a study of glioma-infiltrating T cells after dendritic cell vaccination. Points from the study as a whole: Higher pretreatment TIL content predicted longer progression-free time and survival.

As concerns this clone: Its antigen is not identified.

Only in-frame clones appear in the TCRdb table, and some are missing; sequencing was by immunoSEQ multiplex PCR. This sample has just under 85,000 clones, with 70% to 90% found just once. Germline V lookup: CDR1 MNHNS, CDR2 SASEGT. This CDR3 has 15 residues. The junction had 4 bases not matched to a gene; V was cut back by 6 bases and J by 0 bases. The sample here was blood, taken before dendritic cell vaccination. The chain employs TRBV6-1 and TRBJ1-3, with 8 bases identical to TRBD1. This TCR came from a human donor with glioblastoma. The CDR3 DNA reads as TGTGCCAGCAGCCGGGACAGGATCTCTGGAAACACCATATATTTT. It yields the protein CASSRDRISGNTIYF.